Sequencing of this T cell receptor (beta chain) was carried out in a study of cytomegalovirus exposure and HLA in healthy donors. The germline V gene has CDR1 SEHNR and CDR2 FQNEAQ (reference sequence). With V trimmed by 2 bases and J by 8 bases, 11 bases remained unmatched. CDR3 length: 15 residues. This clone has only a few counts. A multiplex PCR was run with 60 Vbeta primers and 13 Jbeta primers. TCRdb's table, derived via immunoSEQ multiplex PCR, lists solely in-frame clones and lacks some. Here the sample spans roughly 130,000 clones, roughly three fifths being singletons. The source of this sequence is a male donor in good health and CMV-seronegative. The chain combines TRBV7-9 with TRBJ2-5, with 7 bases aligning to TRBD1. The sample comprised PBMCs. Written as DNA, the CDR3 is TGTGCCAGCAGCTTAAGTCTGGGACAGCAAAAAACCCAGTACTTC. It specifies CASSLSLGQQKTQYF.